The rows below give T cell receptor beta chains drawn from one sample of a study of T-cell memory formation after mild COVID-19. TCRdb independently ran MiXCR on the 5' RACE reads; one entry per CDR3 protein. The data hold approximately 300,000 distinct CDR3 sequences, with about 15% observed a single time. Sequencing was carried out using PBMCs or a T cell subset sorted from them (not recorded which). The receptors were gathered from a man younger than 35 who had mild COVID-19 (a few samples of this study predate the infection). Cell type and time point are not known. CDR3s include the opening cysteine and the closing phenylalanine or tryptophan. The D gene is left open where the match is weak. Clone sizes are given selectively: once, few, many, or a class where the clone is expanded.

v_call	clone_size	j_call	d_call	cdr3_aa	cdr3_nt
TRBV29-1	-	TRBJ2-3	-	CSVEDPREPDTQYF	TGCAGCGTTGAAGATCCCAGAGAGCCAGATACGCAGTATTTT
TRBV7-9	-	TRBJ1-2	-	CASSLAVGYGYTF	TGTGCCAGCAGCTTAGCGGTGGGCTATGGCTACACCTTC
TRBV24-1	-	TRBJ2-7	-	CATSDIAGVGEQYF	TGTGCCACCAGTGATATTGCAGGGGTGGGCGAGCAGTACTTC
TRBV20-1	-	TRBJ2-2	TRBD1	CSAPDRGLGGELFF	TGCAGTGCTCCTGACAGGGGGCTGGGCGGGGAGCTGTTTTTT
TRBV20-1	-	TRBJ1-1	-	CSARGTGTTEAFF	TGCAGTGCTAGGGGTACAGGGACCACTGAAGCTTTCTTT
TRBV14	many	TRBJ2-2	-	CASSQEYGRSGELFF	TGTGCCAGCAGCCAAGAATATGGACGGAGCGGGGAGCTGTTTTTT
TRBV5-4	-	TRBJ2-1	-	CASSLPYNEQFF	TGTGCCAGCAGCTTGCCCTACAATGAGCAGTTCTTC
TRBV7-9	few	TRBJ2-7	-	CASSLTLGSNNEQYF	TGTGCCAGCAGTTTAACCCTCGGGAGCAATAACGAGCAGTACTTC
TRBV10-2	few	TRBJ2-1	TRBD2	CASAGRGANEQFF	TGCGCCAGCGCCGGGCGGGGGGCTAATGAGCAGTTCTTC
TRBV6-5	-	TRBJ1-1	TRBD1	CASSYVDRANTEAFF	TGTGCCAGCAGTTATGTCGACAGGGCTAACACTGAAGCTTTCTTT
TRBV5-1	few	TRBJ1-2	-	CASSSDIDYGYTF	TGCGCCAGCAGCTCTGACATTGACTATGGCTACACCTTC
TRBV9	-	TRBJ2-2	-	CASSETRRGTGELFF	TGTGCCAGCAGCGAGACGCGGCGCGGGACCGGGGAGCTGTTTTTT
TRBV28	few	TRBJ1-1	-	CASSRRVWVPVGMNTEAFF	TGTGCCAGCAGTAGACGTGTTTGGGTCCCGGTAGGAATGAACACTGAAGCTTTCTTT
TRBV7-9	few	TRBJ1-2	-	CASSLAEIYGYTF	TGTGCCAGCAGCTTAGCAGAAATCTATGGCTACACCTTC
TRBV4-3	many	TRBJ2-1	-	CASSQDHNEQFF	TGCGCCAGCAGCCAAGACCACAATGAGCAGTTCTTC
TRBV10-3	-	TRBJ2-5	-	CAIRAGGRDDTQYF	TGTGCCATCAGAGCCGGGGGCAGGGATGATACCCAGTACTTC
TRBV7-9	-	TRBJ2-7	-	CASSPKARLGSEQYF	TGTGCCAGCAGCCCCAAGGCCAGGCTTGGTTCCGAGCAGTACTTC
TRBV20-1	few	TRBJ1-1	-	CSARDQNPGAFF	TGCAGTGCTAGAGATCAGAACCCCGGAGCTTTCTTT
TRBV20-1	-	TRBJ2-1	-	CSARGGGGNEQFF	TGCAGTGCTAGGGGAGGAGGGGGCAATGAGCAGTTCTTC
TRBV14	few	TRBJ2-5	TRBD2	CASSRVREVKETQYF	TGTGCCAGCAGCCGGGTCCGGGAGGTAAAAGAGACCCAGTACTTC
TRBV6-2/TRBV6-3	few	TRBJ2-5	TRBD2	CASSYSTTSGGKETQYF	TGTGCCAGCAGTTACTCGACGACTAGCGGGGGGAAAGAGACCCAGTACTTC
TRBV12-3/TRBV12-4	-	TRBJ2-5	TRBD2	CASSPGLAGGYPQETQYF	TGTGCCAGCAGTCCAGGACTAGCGGGGGGGTATCCTCAAGAGACCCAGTACTTC
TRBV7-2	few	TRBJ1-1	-	CASSLRGRGGTEAFF	TGTGCCAGCAGCTTGCGGGGTCGGGGCGGCACTGAAGCTTTCTTT
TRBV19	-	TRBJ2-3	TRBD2	CASQTSGGAGTQYF	TGTGCCAGTCAAACTAGCGGGGGGGCCGGTACGCAGTATTTT
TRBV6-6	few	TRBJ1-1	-	CASIPEGMNTEAFF	TGTGCCAGCATCCCAGAAGGCATGAACACTGAAGCTTTCTTT
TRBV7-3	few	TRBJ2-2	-	CASSLQGGGSGTGELFF	TGTGCCAGCAGCTTACAGGGTGGGGGTTCGGGCACCGGGGAGCTGTTTTTT
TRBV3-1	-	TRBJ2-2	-	CASSQDPVGGELFF	TGTGCCAGCAGCCAAGACCCAGTCGGCGGGGAGCTGTTTTTT
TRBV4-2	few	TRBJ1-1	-	CASSQERGAEAFF	TGTGCCAGCAGCCAAGAGAGAGGGGCTGAAGCTTTCTTT
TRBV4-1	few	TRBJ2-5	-	CASSPGAILETQYF	TGCGCCAGCAGCCCTGGCGCGATTCTGGAGACCCAGTACTTC
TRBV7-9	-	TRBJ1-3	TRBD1	CASSLAGDRAGNTAGNTIYF	TGTGCCAGCAGCTTAGCCGGGGACAGGGCTGGGAATACGGCTGGAAACACCATATATTTT
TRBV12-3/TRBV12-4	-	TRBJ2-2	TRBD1	CASSTGTEGKLFF	TGTGCCAGCAGTACCGGGACAGAGGGAAAGCTGTTTTTT
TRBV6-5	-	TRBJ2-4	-	CASSQTGRENIQYF	TGTGCCAGCAGTCAGACAGGGAGGGAAAACATTCAGTACTTC
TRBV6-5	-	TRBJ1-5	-	CASRPGHLSNQPQHF	TGTGCCAGCAGACCGGGACATCTTAGCAATCAGCCCCAGCATTTT
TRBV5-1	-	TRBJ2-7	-	CASSLSGKSYEQYF	TGCGCCAGCAGCTTGTCGGGCAAATCCTACGAGCAGTACTTC
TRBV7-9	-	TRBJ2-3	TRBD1	CASTSWDRYTDTQYF	TGTGCCAGCACCTCCTGGGACAGGTACACAGATACGCAGTATTTT
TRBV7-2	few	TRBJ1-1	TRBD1	CASSLGSQGAREAFF	TGTGCCAGCAGCTTAGGATCTCAGGGGGCTCGTGAAGCTTTCTTT
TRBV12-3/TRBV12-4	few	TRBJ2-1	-	CASRLLTYLYNEQFF	TGTGCCAGCAGATTATTAACATACTTATACAATGAGCAGTTCTTC
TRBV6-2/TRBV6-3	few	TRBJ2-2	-	CASSYYAGELFF	TGTGCCAGCAGTTACTACGCCGGGGAGCTGTTTTTT